These 7 T cell receptor beta chains were all obtained from the same sample, sequenced in a study of Ad26.COV2.S vaccination and SARS-CoV-2 variants. The treatment is: 19 received Ad26.COV2.S at low or high dose, single or two shots; about 5 received placebo; per-sample allocation not given. Sampling happened 63 days after the first vaccine or placebo injection. TCRdb's copy holds only in-frame clones and misses some; the assay was immunoSEQ multiplex PCR. The data show 510,000 or so clones, around 88% seen once. Source: peripheral blood, taken in a trial of Ad26.COV2.S vaccine versus placebo. These receptors all come from a person aged 18-60 years who received the Ad26.COV2.S COVID-19 vaccine or a placebo.

CDR3 DNA sequence: TGTGCCAGCAACCCGACGGGGAGCTCCTACGAGCAGTACTTC. This sequence encodes CASNPTGSSYEQYF. The rearrangement joins TRBV7-2 to TRBJ2-7, with D possibly TRBD2 on 5 matching bases. Germline CDR1 is SGHTA and CDR2 is FQGNSA. V shed 7 bases and J shed 0 bases, with 13 bases lying between them. This CDR3 contains 14 residues.

The chain has TRBV7-2 and TRBJ2-1, with TRBD2 identical over 7 bases. The CDR3 runs 16 residues. J was trimmed by 1 base and V by 1 base; bases with no gene match: 4. Looked up from germline, CDR1 is SGHTA and CDR2 is FQGNSA. This CDR3 is CASSLVGGSSYNEQFF. The CDR3 bases are TGTGCCAGCAGCTTAGTCGGCGGGAGTTCCTACAATGAGCAGTTCTTC.

V usage is TRBV6-5 and J usage is TRBJ2-7; D perhaps matches TRBD2 (5 bases). Trimming removed 2 bases from V and 0 bases from J, with 14 bases in between. CDR1 is MNHEY, CDR2 SVGAGI, per germline. The CDR3 is 16 amino acids. For the CDR3, the DNA is TGTGCCAGCAGTTACGCGGGTCCGGCTAGCTCCTACGAGCAGTACTTC. Protein product: CASSYAGPASSYEQYF.

V and J are TRBV19 and TRBJ1-6, with D possibly matching TRBD1 (5 bases). Germline V gene data show CDR1 as LNHDA and CDR2 as SQIVND (reference sequence). The CDR3 length is 16 residues. V lost 1 base, J lost 11 bases, and 18 bases lay in between. The CDR3 loop is CASSIVRITEGPPLHF. The CDR3 nucleotides read TGTGCCAGTAGTATAGTTCGGATCACCGAGGGGCCACCCCTCCACTTT. Supplemented by reference TRBV19 and TRBJ1-6, the full variable domain reads DGGITQSPKYLFRKEGQNVTLSCEQNLNHDAMYWYRQDPGQGLRLIYYSQIVNDFQKGDIAEGYSVSREKKESFPLTVTSAQKNPTAFYLCASSIVRITEGPPLHFGNGTRLTVT.

This chain uses TRBV28 with TRBJ1-2; 10 nucleotides align to TRBD1. CDR1 is MDHEN and CDR2 is SYDVKM in the germline V gene. V was clipped by 5 bases and J by 0 bases; unmatched bases: 6. The CDR3 totals 16 residues. For the CDR3, the DNA is TGTGCCAGCAGTCACGACAGGGGGCCGGCTAACTATGGCTACACCTTC. It encodes CASSHDRGPANYGYTF.

The chain joins TRBV19 to TRBJ2-2, with a weak D call TRBD2 (6 bases). V lost 3 bases to trimming and J lost 1 base, with 15 bases between them. Germline V gene data show CDR1 as LNHDA and CDR2 as SQIVND (reference sequence). The CDR3 loop spans 17 amino acids. CDR3 nucleotide sequence: TGTGCCAGTAGTATTTCCCCAGCGGGCTTGAACACCGGGGAGCTGTTTTTT. Its protein is CASSISPAGLNTGELFF.

This clone was seen a single time. At one end the junction does not follow the germline gene, possibly because of a read error. V and J are TRBV7-2 and TRBJ2-7; 8 bases agree with TRBD1. The V gene's germline CDR1 is SGHTA and CDR2 FQGNSA. CDR3 size: 13 residues. The CDR3 is CASSSKTGAVTDF. CDR3 nucleotides: TGTGCCAGCAGCTCGAAGACAGGGGCAGTGACGGACTTC.